The present TCR beta chain was sequenced within a study of shared clonotypes between healthy human individuals. Study overall: The donor group consisted of two women and three men, aged 18 to 49. Overall study results and limits: Among donors, sharing of clonotypes was expected to be affected by sequencing depth. Depth was large, yet rarefaction showed that sorted-subset sequencing was incomplete.

A deep-level run was used for the assay. Sequencing was performed with immunoSEQ multiplex PCR; in TCRdb, only in-frame clones are kept and a portion is missing. The sample holds around 2.1 million clones, approximately 94% seen once. The CDR3 length is 16 residues. Germline lookup yields CDR1 SGHTS and CDR2 YDEGEE. Concerning this clone itself: Its antigen is unidentified. A junction end diverges from the germline sequence, so it may reflect a read error.

The genes are TRBV5-8 and TRBJ2-6; D is undetermined. The sequence came from a young man in good health. Sequencing input: naive CD4+ T cells sorted from blood. Specified subset: CD45RA+ positively selected. Written as DNA, the CDR3 is TGTGCCAGCAGCTTGGTCTTAGGCTCTGAGGCCAACGTCCTGACTTTC. Translation: CASSLVLGSEANVLTF.